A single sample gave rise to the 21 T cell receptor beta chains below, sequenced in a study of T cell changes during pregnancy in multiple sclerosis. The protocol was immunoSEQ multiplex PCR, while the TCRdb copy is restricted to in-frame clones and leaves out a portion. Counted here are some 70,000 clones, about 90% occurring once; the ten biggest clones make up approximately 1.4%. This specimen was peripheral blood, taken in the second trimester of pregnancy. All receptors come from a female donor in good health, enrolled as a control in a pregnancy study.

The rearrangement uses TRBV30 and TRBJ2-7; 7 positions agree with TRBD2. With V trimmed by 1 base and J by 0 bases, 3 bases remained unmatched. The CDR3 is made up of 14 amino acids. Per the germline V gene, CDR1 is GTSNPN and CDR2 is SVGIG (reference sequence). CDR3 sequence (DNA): TGTGCCTGGAGTGCGGGAGGCAGCTCCTACGAGCAGTACTTC. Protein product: CAWSAGGSSYEQYF.

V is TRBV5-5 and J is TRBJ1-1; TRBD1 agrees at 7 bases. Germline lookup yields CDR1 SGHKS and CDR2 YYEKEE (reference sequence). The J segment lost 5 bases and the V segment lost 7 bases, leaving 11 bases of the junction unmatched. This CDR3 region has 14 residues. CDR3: CASGDRVSGTEAFF. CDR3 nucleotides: TGTGCCAGCGGTGACAGGGTATCGGGAACTGAAGCTTTCTTT. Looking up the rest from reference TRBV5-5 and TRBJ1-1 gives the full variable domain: DAGVTQSPTHLIKTRGQQVTLRCSPISGHKSVSWYQQVLGQGPQFIFQYYEKEERGRGNFPDRFSARQFPNYSSELNVNALLLGDSALYLCASGDRVSGTEAFFGQGTRLTVV.

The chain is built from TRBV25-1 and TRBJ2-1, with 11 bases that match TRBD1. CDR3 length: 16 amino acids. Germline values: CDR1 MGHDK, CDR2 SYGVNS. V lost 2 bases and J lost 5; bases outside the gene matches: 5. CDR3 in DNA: TGTGCCAGCAGTGAAATAGTGGGACAGGGGGACAATGAGCAGTTCTTC. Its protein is CASSEIVGQGDNEQFF.

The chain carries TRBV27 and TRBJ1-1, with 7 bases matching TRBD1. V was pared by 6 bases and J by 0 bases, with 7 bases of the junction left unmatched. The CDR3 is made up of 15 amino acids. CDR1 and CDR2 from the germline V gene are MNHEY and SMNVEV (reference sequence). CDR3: CASSRTGIMNTEAFF. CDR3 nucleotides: TGTGCCAGCAGCCGGACAGGTATTATGAACACTGAAGCTTTCTTT.

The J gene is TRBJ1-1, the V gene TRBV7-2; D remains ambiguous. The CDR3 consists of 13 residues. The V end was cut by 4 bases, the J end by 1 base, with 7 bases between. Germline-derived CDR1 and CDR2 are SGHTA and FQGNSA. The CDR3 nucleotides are TGTGCCAGCAGCTCCGACTCGAACACTGAAGCTTTCTTT. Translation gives CASSSDSNTEAFF.

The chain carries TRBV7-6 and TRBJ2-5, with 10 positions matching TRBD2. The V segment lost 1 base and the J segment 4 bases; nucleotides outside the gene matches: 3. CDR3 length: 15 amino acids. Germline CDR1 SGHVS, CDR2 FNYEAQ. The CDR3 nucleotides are TGTGCCAGCAGCTTAGGAGCGGGGGGGCCAGAGACCCAGTACTTC. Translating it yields CASSLGAGGPETQYF.

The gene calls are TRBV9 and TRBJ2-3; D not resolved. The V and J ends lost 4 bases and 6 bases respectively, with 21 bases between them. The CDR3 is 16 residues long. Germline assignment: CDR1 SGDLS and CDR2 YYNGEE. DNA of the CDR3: TGTGCCAGCAGCCCGCGGATGCCCCAAAGTGGGGATACGCAGTATTTT. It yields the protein CASSPRMPQSGDTQYF.

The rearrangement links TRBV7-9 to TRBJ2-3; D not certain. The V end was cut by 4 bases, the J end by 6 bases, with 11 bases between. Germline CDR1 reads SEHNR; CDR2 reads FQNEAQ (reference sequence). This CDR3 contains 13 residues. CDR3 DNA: TGTGCCAGCAGCTCCCGAACTTCCGATACGCAGTATTTT. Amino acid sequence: CASSSRTSDTQYF.

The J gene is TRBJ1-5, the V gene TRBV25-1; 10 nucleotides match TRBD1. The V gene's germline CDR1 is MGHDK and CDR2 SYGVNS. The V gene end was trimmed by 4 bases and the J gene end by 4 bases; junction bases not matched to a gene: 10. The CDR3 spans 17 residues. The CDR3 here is CASSANSGQGFNQPQHF. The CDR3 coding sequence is TGTGCCAGCAGTGCAAACTCGGGACAGGGGTTTAATCAGCCCCAGCATTTT.

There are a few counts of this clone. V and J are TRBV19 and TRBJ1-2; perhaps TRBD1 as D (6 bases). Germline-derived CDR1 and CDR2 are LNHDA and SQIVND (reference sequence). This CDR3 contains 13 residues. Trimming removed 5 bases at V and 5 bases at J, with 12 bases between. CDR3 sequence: CASSAGEHYGYTF. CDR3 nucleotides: TGTGCCAGTAGTGCAGGGGAACATTATGGCTACACCTTC.

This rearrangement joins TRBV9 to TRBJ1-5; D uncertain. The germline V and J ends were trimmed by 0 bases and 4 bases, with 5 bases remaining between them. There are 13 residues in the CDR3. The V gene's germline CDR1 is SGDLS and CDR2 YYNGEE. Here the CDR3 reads CASSVGENQPQHF. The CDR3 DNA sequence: TGTGCCAGCAGCGTAGGGGAGAATCAGCCCCAGCATTTT. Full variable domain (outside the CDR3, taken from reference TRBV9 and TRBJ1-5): DSGVTQTPKHLITATGQRVTLRCSPRSGDLSVYWYQQSLDQGLQFLIQYYNGEERAKGNILERFSAQQFPDLHSELNLSSLELGDSALYFCASSVGENQPQHFGDGTRLSIL.

CDR3 coding DNA: TGTGCCAGCAGCTTTACCGGGACAGGGGGATATCAGCCCCAGCATTTT. Translating gives CASSFTGTGGYQPQHF. This chain joins TRBV7-9 and TRBJ1-5; TRBD1 agrees at 11 bases. The length of the CDR3 is 16 residues. Germline V gives CDR1 SEHNR, CDR2 FQNEAQ (reference sequence). V lost 3 bases to trimming and J lost 5 bases; unmatched junction nucleotides: 6.

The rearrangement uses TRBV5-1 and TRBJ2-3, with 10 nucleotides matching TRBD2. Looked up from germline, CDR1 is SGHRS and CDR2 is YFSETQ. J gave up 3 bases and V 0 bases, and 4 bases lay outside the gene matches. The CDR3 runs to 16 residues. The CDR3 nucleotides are TGCGCCAGCAGCTTGGCTAGCGGGAGTGGAACAGATACGCAGTATTTT. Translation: CASSLASGSGTDTQYF.

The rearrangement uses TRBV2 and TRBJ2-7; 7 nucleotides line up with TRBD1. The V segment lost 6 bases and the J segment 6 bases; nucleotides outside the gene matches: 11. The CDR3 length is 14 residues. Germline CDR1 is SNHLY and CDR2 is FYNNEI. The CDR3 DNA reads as TGTGCCAGCAGAACAGACAGGGCCCTGGGCGAGCAGTACTTC. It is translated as CASRTDRALGEQYF. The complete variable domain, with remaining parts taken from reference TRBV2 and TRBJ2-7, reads EPEVTQTPSHQVTQMGQEVILRCVPISNHLYFYWYRQILGQKVEFLVSFYNNEISEKSEIFDDQFSVERPDGSNFTLKIRSTKLEDSAMYFCASRTDRALGEQYFGPGTRLTVT.

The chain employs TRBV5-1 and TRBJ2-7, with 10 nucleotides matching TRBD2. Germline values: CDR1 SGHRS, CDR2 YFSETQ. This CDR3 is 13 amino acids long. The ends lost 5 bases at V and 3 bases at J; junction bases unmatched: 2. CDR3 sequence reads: CASRSSGSYEQYF. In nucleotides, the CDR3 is TGCGCCAGCAGATCTAGCGGGAGCTACGAGCAGTACTTC.

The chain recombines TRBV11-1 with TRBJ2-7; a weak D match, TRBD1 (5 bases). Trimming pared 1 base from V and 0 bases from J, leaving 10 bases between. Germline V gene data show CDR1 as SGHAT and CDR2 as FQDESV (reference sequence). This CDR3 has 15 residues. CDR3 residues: CASSLDIGHSYEQYF. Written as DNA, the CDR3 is TGTGCCAGCAGCTTAGATATTGGACACTCCTACGAGCAGTACTTC.

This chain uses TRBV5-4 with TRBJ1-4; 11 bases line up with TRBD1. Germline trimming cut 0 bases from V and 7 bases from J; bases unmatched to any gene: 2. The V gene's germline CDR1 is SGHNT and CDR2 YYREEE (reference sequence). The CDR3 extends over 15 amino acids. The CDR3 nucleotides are TGTGCCAGCAGCTTGGCCGGGACAGGGGGTGAAAAACTGTTTTTT. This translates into CASSLAGTGGEKLFF. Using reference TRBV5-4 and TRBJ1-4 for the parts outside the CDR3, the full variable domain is ETGVTQSPTHLIKTRGQQVTLRCSSQSGHNTVSWYQQALGQGPQFIFQYYREEENGRGNFPPRFSGLQFPNYSSELNVNALELDDSALYLCASSLAGTGGEKLFFGSGTQLSVL.

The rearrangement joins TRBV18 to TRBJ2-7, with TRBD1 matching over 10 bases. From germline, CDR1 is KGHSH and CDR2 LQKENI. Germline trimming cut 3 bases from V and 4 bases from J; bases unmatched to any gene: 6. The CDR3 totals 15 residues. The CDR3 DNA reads TGTGCCAGCTCACCGCGGACAGGGGGGGAATACGAGCAGTACTTC. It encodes CASSPRTGGEYEQYF.

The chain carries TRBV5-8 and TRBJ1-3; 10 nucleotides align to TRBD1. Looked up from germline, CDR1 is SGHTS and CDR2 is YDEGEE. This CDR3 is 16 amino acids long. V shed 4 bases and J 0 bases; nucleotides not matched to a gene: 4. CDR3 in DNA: TGTGCCAGCAGCCGGGACAGGGGATACTCTGGAAACACCATATATTTT. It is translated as CASSRDRGYSGNTIYF.

The CDR3 region is CASSQDHRTGGADTQYF. CDR3 in DNA: TGTGCCAGCAGCCAAGATCATCGGACAGGGGGCGCAGATACGCAGTATTTT. The chain has TRBV4-2 and TRBJ2-3, with 11 bases matching TRBD1. Germline CDR1 LGHNA, CDR2 YNFKEQ. J was trimmed by 4 bases and V by 0 bases; bases with no gene match: 6. The CDR3 has 17 amino acids.

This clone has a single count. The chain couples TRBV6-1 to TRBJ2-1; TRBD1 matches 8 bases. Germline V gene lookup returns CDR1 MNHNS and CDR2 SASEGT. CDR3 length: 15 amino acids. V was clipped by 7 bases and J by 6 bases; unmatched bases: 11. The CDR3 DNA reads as TGTGCCAGCAAGCAAATAACAGGGGGTCCCAATGAGCAGTTCTTC. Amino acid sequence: CASKQITGGPNEQFF.